This T cell receptor beta chain was sequenced in a study of T cells in Graves' hyperthyroidism and ophthalmopathy. Stable hyperthyroidism: no ophthalmopathy progression over 18 months of follow-up. Criteria for exclusion of patients were uncontrolled infection, other autoimmune disease, pregnancy or lactation. The CDR3 is made up of 14 amino acids. Germline V gives CDR1 SNHLY, CDR2 FYNNEI. Trimming shortened V by 3 bases and J by 10 bases, and 15 bases separated the two germline ends. On this clonotype itself: Its antigen is undetermined.

Study-wide results and limits: Before onset, ophthalmopathy was predicted by the model a median around 6 months earlier. Also found in blood were most expanded thyroid clonotypes above 0.001.

Amplified TCR beta CDR3 regions came from RNA transcripts. Researchers ran a first-round RT-PCR on the TCR CDR3 using the HTBI primer set. TCRdb ran MiXCR on the multiplex PCR reads and lists one entry per CDR3 protein. The sample carries just over 550,000 distinct CDR3 sequences, 46% recorded once. The sequencing sample was made of peripheral blood or thyroid tissue (not recorded which). V usage is TRBV2 and J usage is TRBJ2-2, with TRBD1 as a possible D gene (5 bases). The sequence came from a woman aged 18-30 years with Graves' hyperthyroidism. The CDR3 coding sequence is TGTGCCAGCAGTGATATAACAGGCTCAGAGGAGCTGTTTTTT. Translated, it gives CASSDITGSEELFF.